A single sample gave rise to the 26 T cell receptor beta chains below, sequenced in a study of early T cells in non-severe SARS-CoV-2 infection. In TCRdb, the 5' RACE reads were re-called with MiXCR into one record per CDR3 protein. The data hold about 48,000 distinct CDR3 sequences, with about 6.2% observed a single time. The starting material was whole blood, obtained at baseline. Receptor source: an adult who was a healthcare worker with PCR-confirmed SARS-CoV-2 infection or an uninfected control (not recorded which).

This clonotype occurred many times. The chain has TRBV7-6 and TRBJ2-7; TRBD1 might be the D (5 bases). From germline, CDR1 is SGHVS and CDR2 FNYEAQ. This CDR3 has 14 residues. The V and J ends lost 5 bases and 3 bases respectively, with 14 bases between them. The DNA for the CDR3 is TGTGCCAGCAGCCTAAGCGACAGAGACTACGAGCAGTACTTC. Amino acids: CASSLSDRDYEQYF. The variable domain in full, completed from reference TRBV7-6 and TRBJ2-7, reads GAGVSQSPRYKVTKRGQDVALRCDPISGHVSLYWYRQALGQGPEFLTYFNYEAQQDKSGLPNDRFSAERPEGSISTLTIQRTEQRDSAMYRCASSLSDRDYEQYFGPGTRLTVT.

V and J are TRBV5-1 and TRBJ2-7, with no clear D. The CDR3 covers 13 residues. Germline V lookup: CDR1 SGHRS, CDR2 YFSETQ. The V end lost 1 base, the J end lost 7 bases, and 12 bases lay between the germline ends. CDR3 sequence: CASSLRPPLEQYF. DNA of the CDR3: TGCGCCAGCAGCTTGCGACCCCCCCTGGAGCAGTACTTC.

This clonotype was recorded at least ten times. V is TRBV29-1 and J is TRBJ2-5; no firm D call. V was cut by 1 base and J by 2 bases, with 5 bases left in between. This CDR3 comprises 12 residues. Germline V gene sequence: CDR1 SQVTM, CDR2 ANQGSEA. The CDR3 nucleotides are TGCAGCGTTGAAGCCCAGCAAGAGACCCAGTACTTC. It codes for CSVEAQQETQYF. Full variable domain (outside the CDR3, taken from reference TRBV29-1 and TRBJ2-5): SAVISQKPSRDICQRGTSLTIQCQVDSQVTMMFWYRQQPGQSLTLIATANQGSEATYESGFVIDKFPISRPNLTFSTLTVSNMSPEDSSIYLCSVEAQQETQYFGPGTRLLVL.

This clonotype was detected a few times. This chain's CDR3 is CSADAAGANVLTF. The CDR3 DNA reads TGCAGTGCGGACGCAGCAGGGGCCAACGTCCTGACTTTC. The chain is built from TRBV20-1 and TRBJ2-6; D not certain. Between the trimmed V and J ends, which lost 6 bases and 4 bases, there was a span of 10 bases. CDR1 DFQATT and CDR2 SNEGSKA come from the germline V gene (reference sequence). This CDR3 has 13 residues.

In its sample, this clonotype was seen many times. The chain has TRBV28 and TRBJ1-5; the D is unclear. V lost 6 bases to trimming and J lost 0 bases, with 6 bases between them. The CDR3 spans 13 residues. CDR1 is MDHEN, CDR2 SYDVKM, per germline. The CDR3 is CASREYSNQPQHF. The CDR3 nucleotides are TGTGCCAGCAGAGAGTATAGCAATCAGCCCCAGCATTTT.

The rearrangement uses TRBV6-5 and TRBJ1-4; TRBD1 agrees at 7 bases. Germline V gene lookup returns CDR1 MNHEY and CDR2 SVGAGI. This CDR3 has 15 residues. Losses at the gene ends were 6 bases for V and 8 bases for J; bases not matched to a gene: 12. The CDR3 region is CASSRQGLVREKLFF. Written as DNA, the CDR3 is TGTGCCAGCAGCCGACAGGGACTAGTACGGGAAAAACTGTTTTTT.

This clonotype was counted at least ten times. The chain recombines TRBV4-3 with TRBJ2-2, with 14 bases matching TRBD2. This CDR3 is 18 amino acids long. V was pared by 4 bases and J by 3 bases, with 7 bases of the junction left unmatched. Germline V gene data show CDR1 as LGHNA and CDR2 as YSLEER. CDR3: CASSRKTSGRVYTGELFF. The CDR3 nucleotides read TGCGCCAGCAGCCGAAAGACTAGCGGGAGGGTTTACACCGGGGAGCTGTTTTTT.

This clonotype was picked up many times. The chain recombines TRBV13 with TRBJ1-3; D is possibly TRBD1 (5 bases). Trimming took 5 bases from V and 0 from J, leaving 14 bases between them. There are 16 residues in the CDR3. The germline gives CDR1 PRHDT, CDR2 FYEKMQ (reference sequence). The CDR3 reads CASSTGLRNSGNTIYF. The CDR3 DNA reads as TGTGCCAGCAGCACAGGCCTTAGAAACTCTGGAAACACCATATATTTT.

This clonotype has just a few counts. The chain carries TRBV6-5 and TRBJ1-6; 10 nucleotides line up with TRBD1. The CDR3 runs to 19 residues. V shed 0 bases, J shed 1 base, and the junction held 6 bases outside the gene matches. Germline V CDR1 and CDR2: MNHEY, SVGAGI. In nucleotides, the CDR3 is TGTGCCAGCAGTTACTCAGGACAGGGGGTAGCATCCTATAATTCACCCCTCCACTTT. This translates into CASSYSGQGVASYNSPLHF.

The table lists this clonotype with many counts. This chain uses TRBV9 with TRBJ2-1; 13 bases match TRBD2. CDR3 size: 16 residues. V lost 3 bases and J lost 4; bases outside the gene matches: 4. The germline V gene encodes CDR1 SGDLS and CDR2 YYNGEE. The CDR3: CASSGGLAGVYNEQFF. The CDR3 coding sequence is TGTGCCAGCAGCGGCGGACTAGCGGGGGTTTACAATGAGCAGTTCTTC. Based on the CDR3 plus reference TRBV9 and TRBJ2-1, the full variable domain is DSGVTQTPKHLITATGQRVTLRCSPRSGDLSVYWYQQSLDQGLQFLIQYYNGEERAKGNILERFSAQQFPDLHSELNLSSLELGDSALYFCASSGGLAGVYNEQFFGPGTRLTVL.

This clonotype was counted at least ten times. The CDR3 DNA follows: TGTGCCAGCAGCTTACCTTTGAGAGAGCAGTACTTC. This translates into CASSLPLREQYF. The chain employs TRBV7-8 and TRBJ2-7; D remains ambiguous. Trimming stripped 2 bases from V and 7 bases from J, with 9 bases between. Germline values: CDR1 SGHVS, CDR2 FQNEAQ. The CDR3 length is 12 residues.

This clonotype was observed at least ten times. The chain couples TRBV9 to TRBJ2-1; 11 bases align to TRBD2. Germline CDR1 and CDR2: SGDLS and YYNGEE. J lost 3 bases, V lost 4 bases, and 3 bases had no gene match. CDR3 length: 15 residues. The CDR3 spells CASSFTSGSYNEQFF. The CDR3 DNA sequence: TGTGCCAGCAGCTTCACTAGCGGGAGCTACAATGAGCAGTTCTTC.

In its sample, this clonotype was seen many times. The chain recombines TRBV7-9 with TRBJ2-3; 9 nucleotides agree with TRBD2. Germline lookup yields CDR1 SEHNR and CDR2 FQNEAQ (reference sequence). This CDR3 has 16 residues. V lost 5 bases to trimming and J lost 2 bases; unmatched junction nucleotides: 8. CDR3 in DNA: TGTGCCAGCAGCAGCGGAGCGGGAGGCCACACAGATACGCAGTATTTT. Its protein product is CASSSGAGGHTDTQYF.

This clonotype showed up many times. This chain connects TRBV12-3 or TRBV12-4 to TRBJ1-1; D is ambiguous. CDR3 length: 13 amino acids. Trimming left V 3 bases short and J 2 bases short, with 7 bases between. DNA of the CDR3: TGTGCCAGCAGTTTGGCAGGAAACACTGAAGCTTTCTTT. It specifies CASSLAGNTEAFF.

In this sample, this clonotype turned up many times. This chain links TRBV24-1 with TRBJ2-6; D is uncertain. CDR3 length: 16 residues. V was cut by 3 bases and J by 0 bases, with 8 bases left in between. CDR1 and CDR2 from the germline V gene are KGHDR and SFDVKD. DNA of the CDR3: TGTGCCACCAGTGATGGGGTCAACTCTGGGGCCAACGTCCTGACTTTC. Residues: CATSDGVNSGANVLTF.

This clonotype is classed as medium-sized. This chain uses TRBV5-5 with TRBJ2-7; TRBD2 aligns across 7 bases. Per germline, CDR1 SGHKS and CDR2 YYEKEE (reference sequence). The CDR3 totals 14 residues. Trimming removed 2 bases from V and 2 bases from J; junction bases left unmatched: 4. The CDR3 coding sequence is TGTGCCAGCAGCTTAGGACTAGGAACCTACGAGCAGTACTTC. This translates into CASSLGLGTYEQYF.

CDR3: CASSRGQGGNTGELFF. The CDR3 DNA reads as TGTGCCAGCAGCCGAGGACAGGGGGGAAACACCGGGGAGCTGTTTTTT. J is TRBJ2-2 and V is TRBV7-2; 10 bases are shared with TRBD1. Germline lookup yields CDR1 SGHTA and CDR2 FQGNSA. The CDR3 contains 16 residues. Trimming removed 5 bases from V and 2 bases from J; junction bases left unmatched: 5.

This clonotype was seen ten or more times. V is TRBV7-2 and J is TRBJ2-3; perhaps TRBD2 as D (5 bases). There are 16 residues in the CDR3. Trimming took off 1 base at V and 1 base at J, with 12 bases between the two ends. CDR1 is SGHTA and CDR2 is FQGNSA in the germline V gene. This CDR3 reads CASSLGGSDGTDTQYF. The CDR3 DNA reads as TGTGCCAGCAGCTTAGGCGGGTCAGATGGCACAGATACGCAGTATTTT.

The rearrangement joins TRBV11-2 to TRBJ2-5; 7 positions agree with TRBD1. The CDR3 has 14 amino acids. CDR1 and CDR2 (germline): SGHAT, FQNNGV. V gave up 5 bases and J gave up 1 base; unmatched junction bases: 4. The CDR3, as DNA: TGTGCCAGCAGCAAAGACAGGGCCCAAGAGACCCAGTACTTC. Residues: CASSKDRAQETQYF.

Many counts were recorded for this clonotype. Here the CDR3 reads CAISVGGSGEQFF. The CDR3 bases are TGTGCCATCAGTGTGGGGGGGAGTGGTGAGCAGTTCTTC. The chain has TRBV10-3 and TRBJ2-1; 7 nucleotides align to TRBD2. The CDR3 is made up of 13 amino acids. Germline trimming cut 4 bases from V and 9 bases from J; bases unmatched to any gene: 6. The germline CDR1 and CDR2 sequences are ENHRY and SYGVKD.

At least ten counts were recorded for this clonotype. The chain links TRBV29-1 to TRBJ2-2; D remains unclear. This CDR3 spans 9 amino acids. Germline lookup yields CDR1 SQVTM and CDR2 ANQGSEA. The CDR3 nucleotides read TGCAGGGCAGCCGGGGAGCTGTTTTTT. This sequence encodes CRAAGELFF.

The CDR3 loop is CASSSDPWRSYEQYF. Here the CDR3 DNA reads TGTGCCAGCAGCTCGGACCCCTGGCGAAGTTACGAGCAGTACTTC. The V and J genes are TRBV7-2 and TRBJ2-7; D is unresolved. There are 15 residues in the CDR3. Looked up from germline, CDR1 is SGHTA and CDR2 is FQGNSA. V was cut by 4 bases and J by 4 bases, with 17 bases left in between.

CDR3 bases: TGTGCCAGCAGGACTGTGAACACTGAAGCTTTCTTT. It translates to CASRTVNTEAFF. The rearrangement joins TRBV6-5 to TRBJ1-1, with D unclear. Deletions cut 6 bases from V and 0 bases from J, with 5 bases between. The length of the CDR3 is 12 residues. The V gene's germline CDR1 is MNHEY and CDR2 SVGAGI.

The chain carries TRBV4-2 and TRBJ2-3, with a weak D call TRBD2 (5 bases). With 2 bases removed from V and 1 base from J, the gap between germline ends came to 10 bases. From germline, CDR1 is LGHNA and CDR2 YNFKEQ. The CDR3 spans 15 residues. The CDR3 DNA is TGTGCCAGCAGCCAACAAAACGGGGGCACAGATACGCAGTATTTT. It is translated as CASSQQNGGTDTQYF.

This clonotype was counted only a few times. The chain is built from TRBV19 and TRBJ2-1; the D is unclear. V dropped 6 bases and J dropped 0 bases, with 18 bases sitting between them. Per the germline V gene, CDR1 is LNHDA and CDR2 is SQIVND (reference sequence). There are 17 residues in the CDR3. The CDR3 reads CASRSGPSDSSYNEQFF. Here the CDR3 DNA reads TGTGCCAGTAGATCCGGTCCTTCAGATAGCTCCTACAATGAGCAGTTCTTC. Supplemented by reference TRBV19 and TRBJ2-1, the full variable domain reads DGGITQSPKYLFRKEGQNVTLSCEQNLNHDAMYWYRQDPGQGLRLIYYSQIVNDFQKGDIAEGYSVSREKKESFPLTVTSAQKNPTAFYLCASRSGPSDSSYNEQFFGPGTRLTVL.

This clonotype occurred many times. The gene calls are TRBV7-9 and TRBJ2-5; unclear D gene. Germline V gene data show CDR1 as SEHNR and CDR2 as FQNEAQ (reference sequence). The CDR3 is 11 residues long. V was shortened by 8 bases and J by 7 bases, with 11 bases between the two germline ends. The CDR3 nucleotides read TGTGCCAGCGGATCTGGTGGGACCCAGTACTTC. Translation: CASGSGGTQYF.